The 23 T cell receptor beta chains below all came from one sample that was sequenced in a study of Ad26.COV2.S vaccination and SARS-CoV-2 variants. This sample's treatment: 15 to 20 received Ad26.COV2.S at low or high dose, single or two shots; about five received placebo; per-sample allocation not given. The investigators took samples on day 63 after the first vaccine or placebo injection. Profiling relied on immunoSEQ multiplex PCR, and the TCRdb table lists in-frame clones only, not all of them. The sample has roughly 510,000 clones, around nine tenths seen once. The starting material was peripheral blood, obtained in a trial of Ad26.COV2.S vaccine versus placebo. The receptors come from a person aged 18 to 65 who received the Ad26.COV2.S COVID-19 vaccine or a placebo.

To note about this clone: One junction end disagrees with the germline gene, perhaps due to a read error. The CDR3 region is CAWSGAGGAHAVF. For the CDR3, the DNA is TGTGCCTGGAGCGGCGCGGGGGGCGCCCACGCGGTTTTT. The rearrangement joins TRBV30 to TRBJ1-4; TRBD1 might be the D (6 bases). The length of the CDR3 is 13 residues. Germline V gives CDR1 GTSNPN, CDR2 SVGIG (reference sequence).

CDR3 loop: CASSPLNLESSEQYF. The CDR3 nucleotides are TGTGCCAGCTCACCCCTCAATTTGGAGTCGAGTGAGCAGTACTTC. V gene TRBV18 combines with J gene TRBJ2-7, with D unclear. This CDR3 has 15 amino acids. Per the germline V gene, CDR1 is KGHSH and CDR2 is LQKENI. V was shortened by 3 bases and J by 7 bases, with 19 bases between the two germline ends.

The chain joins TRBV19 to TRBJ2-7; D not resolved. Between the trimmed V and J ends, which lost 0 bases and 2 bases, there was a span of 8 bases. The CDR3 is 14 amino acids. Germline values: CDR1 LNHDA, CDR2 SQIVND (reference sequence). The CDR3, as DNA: TGTGCCAGTAGTATAGATCCAGGCGCCTACGAGCAGTACTTC. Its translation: CASSIDPGAYEQYF.

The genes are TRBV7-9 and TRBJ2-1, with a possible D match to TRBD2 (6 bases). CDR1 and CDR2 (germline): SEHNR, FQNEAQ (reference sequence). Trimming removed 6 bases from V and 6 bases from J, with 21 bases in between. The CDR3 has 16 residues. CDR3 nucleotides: TGTGCCAGCAGTTTCCTTCACAGGAGGGAGAGCAATGAGCAGTTCTTC. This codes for CASSFLHRRESNEQFF.

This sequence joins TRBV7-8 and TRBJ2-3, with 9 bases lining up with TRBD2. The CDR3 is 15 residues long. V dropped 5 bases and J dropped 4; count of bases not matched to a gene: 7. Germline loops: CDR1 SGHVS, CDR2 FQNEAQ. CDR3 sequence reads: CASSILSGRSDTQYF. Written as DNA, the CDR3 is TGTGCCAGCAGCATACTAAGCGGGAGGTCAGATACGCAGTATTTT.

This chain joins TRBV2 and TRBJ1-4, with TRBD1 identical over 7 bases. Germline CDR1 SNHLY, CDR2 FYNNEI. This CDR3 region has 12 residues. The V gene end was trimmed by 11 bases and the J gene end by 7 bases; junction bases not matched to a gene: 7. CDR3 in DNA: TGTGCCGGAGGGGGCCCGGGTGAAAAACTGTTTTTT. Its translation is CAGGGPGEKLFF.

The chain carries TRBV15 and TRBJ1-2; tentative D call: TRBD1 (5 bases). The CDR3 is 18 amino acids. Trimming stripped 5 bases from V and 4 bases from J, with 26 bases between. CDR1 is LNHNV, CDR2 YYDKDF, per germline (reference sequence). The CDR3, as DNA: TGTGCCACCAGCCAGCAGAGCTTTGACCCCAGCGGGGCCTATGGCTACACCTTC. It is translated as CATSQQSFDPSGAYGYTF.

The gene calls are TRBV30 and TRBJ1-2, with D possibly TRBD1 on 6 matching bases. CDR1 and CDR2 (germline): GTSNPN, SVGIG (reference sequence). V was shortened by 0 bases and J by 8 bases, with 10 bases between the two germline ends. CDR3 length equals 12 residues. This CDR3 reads CAWSVLGGGYTF. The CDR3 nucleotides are TGTGCCTGGAGTGTACTCGGGGGCGGCTACACCTTC.

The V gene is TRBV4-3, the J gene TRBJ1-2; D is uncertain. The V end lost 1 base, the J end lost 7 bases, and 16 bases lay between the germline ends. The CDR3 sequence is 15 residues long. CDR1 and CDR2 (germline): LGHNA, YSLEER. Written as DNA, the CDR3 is TGCGCCAGCAGCCAAGCTTCTAATGGAGCCGGTGGCTACACCTTC. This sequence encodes CASSQASNGAGGYTF.

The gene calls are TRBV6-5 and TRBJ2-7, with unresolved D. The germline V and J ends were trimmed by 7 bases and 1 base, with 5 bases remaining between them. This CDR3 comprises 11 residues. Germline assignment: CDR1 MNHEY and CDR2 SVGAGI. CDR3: CASMGSYEQYF. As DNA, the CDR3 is TGTGCCAGCATGGGTTCCTACGAGCAGTACTTC.

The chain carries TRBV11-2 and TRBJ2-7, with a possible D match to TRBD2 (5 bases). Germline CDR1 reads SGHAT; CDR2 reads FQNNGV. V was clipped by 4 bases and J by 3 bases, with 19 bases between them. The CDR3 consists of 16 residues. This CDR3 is CASSSRRDQRIYEQYF. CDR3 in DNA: TGTGCCAGCAGCTCCCGCCGGGATCAGCGGATCTACGAGCAGTACTTC.

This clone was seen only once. In DNA form, the CDR3 reads TGTGCCAGCAGCCCCTGGACAGGCGGGACCTACGAGCAGTACTTC. Its protein is CASSPWTGGTYEQYF. This sequence joins TRBV7-2 and TRBJ2-7; D possibly corresponds to TRBD1 (7 bases). V lost 5 bases to trimming and J lost 2 bases, with 16 bases between them. The CDR3 covers 15 residues. Per germline, CDR1 SGHTA and CDR2 FQGNSA.

The CDR3 is CASSQDEGDSPLHF. CDR3 nucleotides: TGTGCCAGCAGCCAAGATGAAGGGGATTCACCCCTCCACTTT. The chain is built from TRBV4-2 and TRBJ1-6, with D possibly TRBD1 on 5 matching bases. Germline assignment: CDR1 LGHNA and CDR2 YNFKEQ. CDR3 length: 14 residues. The V end lost 0 bases, the J end lost 8 bases, and 8 bases lay between the germline ends.

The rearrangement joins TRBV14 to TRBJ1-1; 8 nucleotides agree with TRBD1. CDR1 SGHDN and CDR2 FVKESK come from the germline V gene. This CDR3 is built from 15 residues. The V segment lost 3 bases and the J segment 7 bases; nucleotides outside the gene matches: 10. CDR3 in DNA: TGTGCCAGCAGCCACCGACAGGGGTTGAGTAGTGAAGCTTTCTTT. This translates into CASSHRQGLSSEAFF.

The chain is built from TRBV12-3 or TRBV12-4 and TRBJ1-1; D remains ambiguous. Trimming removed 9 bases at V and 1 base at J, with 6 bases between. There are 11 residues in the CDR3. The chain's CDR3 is CASLGNTEAFF. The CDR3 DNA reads TGTGCCAGTCTAGGGAACACTGAAGCTTTCTTT.

The CDR3 DNA is TGTGCCAGCAGTTTGAAGATGGCGAACTCCTATAATTCACCCCTCCACTTT. Its protein product is CASSLKMANSYNSPLHF. The J gene is TRBJ1-6, the V gene TRBV27, with unresolved D. Germline CDR1 and CDR2: MNHEY and SMNVEV (reference sequence). The CDR3 spans 17 residues. V was pared by 3 bases and J by 0 bases, with 12 bases between.

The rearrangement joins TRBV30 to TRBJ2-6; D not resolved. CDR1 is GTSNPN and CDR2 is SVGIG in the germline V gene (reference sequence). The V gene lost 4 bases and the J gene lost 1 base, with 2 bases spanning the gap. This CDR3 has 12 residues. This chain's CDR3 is CAWMSGANVLTF. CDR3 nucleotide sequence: TGTGCCTGGATGTCTGGGGCCAACGTCCTGACTTTC.

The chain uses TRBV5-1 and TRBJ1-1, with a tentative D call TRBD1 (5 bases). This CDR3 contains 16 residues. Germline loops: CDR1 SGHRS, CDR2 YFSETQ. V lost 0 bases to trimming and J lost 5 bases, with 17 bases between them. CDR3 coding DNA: TGCGCCAGCAGCTTGGGTCCCCCCGTTGGGGGGACTGAAGCTTTCTTT. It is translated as CASSLGPPVGGTEAFF.

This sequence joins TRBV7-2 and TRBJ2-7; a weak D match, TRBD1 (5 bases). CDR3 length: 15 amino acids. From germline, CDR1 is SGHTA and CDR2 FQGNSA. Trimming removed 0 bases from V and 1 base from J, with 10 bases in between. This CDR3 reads CASSLAQGRSYEQYF. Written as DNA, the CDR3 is TGTGCCAGCAGCTTAGCGCAGGGCAGATCCTACGAGCAGTACTTC.

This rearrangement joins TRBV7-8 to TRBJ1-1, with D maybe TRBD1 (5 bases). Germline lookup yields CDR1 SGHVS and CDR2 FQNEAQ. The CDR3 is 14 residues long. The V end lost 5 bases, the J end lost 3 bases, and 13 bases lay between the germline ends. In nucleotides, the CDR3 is TGTGCCAGCAGCCGGGTGCTGGGGGACACTGAAGCTTTCTTT. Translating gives CASSRVLGDTEAFF.

The CDR3 sequence: CASSVSVEKLFF. Here the CDR3 DNA reads TGTGCCAGCAGCGTATCGGTTGAAAAACTGTTTTTT. This chain links TRBV9 with TRBJ1-4; D is undetermined. The CDR3 loop spans 12 amino acids. Trimming pared 1 base from V and 7 bases from J, leaving 5 bases between. Per the germline V gene, CDR1 is SGDLS and CDR2 is YYNGEE.

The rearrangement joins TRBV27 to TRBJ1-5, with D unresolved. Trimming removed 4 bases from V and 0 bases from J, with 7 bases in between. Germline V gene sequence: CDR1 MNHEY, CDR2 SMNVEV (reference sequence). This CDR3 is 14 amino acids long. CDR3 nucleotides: TGTGCCAGCAGTTCCGGTTATAGCAATCAGCCCCAGCATTTT. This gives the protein CASSSGYSNQPQHF.

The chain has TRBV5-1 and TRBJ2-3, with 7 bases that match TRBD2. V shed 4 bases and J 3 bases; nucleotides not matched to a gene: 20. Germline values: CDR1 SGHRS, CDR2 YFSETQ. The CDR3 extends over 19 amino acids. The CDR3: CASSAPPGRGLAVTDTQYF. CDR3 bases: TGCGCCAGCAGCGCACCCCCGGGGCGTGGCCTAGCGGTGACAGATACGCAGTATTTT.